This TCR beta chain originates from a study of blood T cell repertoires in COVID-19. Study as a whole: The United States, Italy and Spain were the sources of the acute and convalescent COVID-19 samples.

Sequencing used immunoSEQ multiplex PCR; TCRdb keeps in-frame clones, though not all of them. The table includes around 310,000 clones, 90% detected once. The sample comprised peripheral blood. The sequence was obtained from a woman aged 40 to 50 with COVID-19, enrolled during active disease.

The CDR3 is CAWRRTGSYEQYF. The CDR3 DNA is TGTGCCTGGAGGAGGACAGGGAGCTACGAGCAGTACTTC. This chain connects TRBV30 to TRBJ2-7, with 8 bases identical to TRBD1. The CDR3 has 13 residues. Looked up from germline, CDR1 is GTSNPN and CDR2 is SVGIG (reference sequence). V dropped 3 bases and J dropped 3; count of bases not matched to a gene: 4. Full variable domain (remainder filled in from reference TRBV30 and TRBJ2-7): SQTIHQWPATLVQPVGSPLSLECTVEGTSNPNLYWYRQAAGRGLQLLFYSVGIGQISSEVPQNLSASRPQDRQFILSSKKLLLSDSGFYLCAWRRTGSYEQYFGPGTRLTVT.